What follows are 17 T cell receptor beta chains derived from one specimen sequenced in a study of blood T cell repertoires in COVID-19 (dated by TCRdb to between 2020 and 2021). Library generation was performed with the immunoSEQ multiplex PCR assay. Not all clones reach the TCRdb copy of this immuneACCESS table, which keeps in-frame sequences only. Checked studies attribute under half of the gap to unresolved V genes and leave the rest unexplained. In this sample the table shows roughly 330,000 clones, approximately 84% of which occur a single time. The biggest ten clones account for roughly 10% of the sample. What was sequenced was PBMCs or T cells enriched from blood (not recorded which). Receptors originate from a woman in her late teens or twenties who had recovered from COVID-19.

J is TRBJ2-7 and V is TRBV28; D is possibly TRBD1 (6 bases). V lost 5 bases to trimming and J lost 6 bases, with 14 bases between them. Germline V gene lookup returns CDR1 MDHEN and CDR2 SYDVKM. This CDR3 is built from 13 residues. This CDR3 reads CASSHGGQLEQYF. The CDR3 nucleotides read TGTGCCAGCAGTCACGGAGGACAGCTCGAGCAGTACTTC.

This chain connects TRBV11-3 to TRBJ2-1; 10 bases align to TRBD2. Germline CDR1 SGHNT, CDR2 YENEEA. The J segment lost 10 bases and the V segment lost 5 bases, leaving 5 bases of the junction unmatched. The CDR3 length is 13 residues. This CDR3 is CASSTQLAGEQFF. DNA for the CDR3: TGTGCCAGCAGCACTCAACTAGCGGGGGAGCAGTTCTTC.

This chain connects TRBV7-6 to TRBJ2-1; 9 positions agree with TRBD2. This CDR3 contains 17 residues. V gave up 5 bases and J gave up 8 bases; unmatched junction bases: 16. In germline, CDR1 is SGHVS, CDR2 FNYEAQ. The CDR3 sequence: CASSPRSTSGLIHEQFF. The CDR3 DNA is TGTGCCAGCAGCCCCAGGTCAACTAGCGGGTTAATACATGAGCAGTTCTTC. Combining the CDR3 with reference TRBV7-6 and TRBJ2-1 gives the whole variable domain GAGVSQSPRYKVTKRGQDVALRCDPISGHVSLYWYRQALGQGPEFLTYFNYEAQQDKSGLPNDRFSAERPEGSISTLTIQRTEQRDSAMYRCASSPRSTSGLIHEQFFGPGTRLTVL.

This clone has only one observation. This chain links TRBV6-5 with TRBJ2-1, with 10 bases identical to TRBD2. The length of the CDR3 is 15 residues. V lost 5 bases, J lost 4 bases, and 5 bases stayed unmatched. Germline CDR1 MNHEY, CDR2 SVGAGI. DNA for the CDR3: TGTGCCAGCAGTCGTACTAGCGGGGATTACAATGAGCAGTTCTTC. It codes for CASSRTSGDYNEQFF.

The DNA for the CDR3 is TGTGCCAGCAGCCAAGGGCGACTAGCGGTCGTCACAGATACGCAGTATTTT. Protein: CASSQGRLAVVTDTQYF. The chain has TRBV3-1 (or the pseudogene TRBV3-2) and TRBJ2-3, with 9 bases lining up with TRBD2. V lost 1 base to trimming and J lost 2 bases; unmatched junction nucleotides: 7. From germline, CDR1 is LGHDT and CDR2 YNNKEL (reference sequence). There are 17 residues in the CDR3.

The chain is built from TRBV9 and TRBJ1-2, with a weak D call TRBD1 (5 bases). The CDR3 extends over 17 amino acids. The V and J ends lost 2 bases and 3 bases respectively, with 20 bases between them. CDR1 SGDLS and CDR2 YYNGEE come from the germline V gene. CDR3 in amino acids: CASSVGPAPGEDYGYTF. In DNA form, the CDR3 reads TGTGCCAGCAGCGTCGGACCCGCGCCGGGGGAAGACTATGGCTACACCTTC. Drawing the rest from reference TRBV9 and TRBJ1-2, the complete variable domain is DSGVTQTPKHLITATGQRVTLRCSPRSGDLSVYWYQQSLDQGLQFLIQYYNGEERAKGNILERFSAQQFPDLHSELNLSSLELGDSALYFCASSVGPAPGEDYGYTFGSGTRLTVV.

As DNA, the CDR3 is TGTGCCAGCAGCCAAGGAATTAGCGAGTACAATGAGCAGTTCTTC. Its protein product is CASSQGISEYNEQFF. The chain links TRBV3-1 (or the pseudogene TRBV3-2) to TRBJ2-1; tentative D call: TRBD2 (5 bases). Trimming took off 1 base at V and 4 bases at J, with 11 bases between the two ends. In germline, CDR1 is LGHDT, CDR2 YNNKEL (reference sequence). This CDR3 contains 15 residues.

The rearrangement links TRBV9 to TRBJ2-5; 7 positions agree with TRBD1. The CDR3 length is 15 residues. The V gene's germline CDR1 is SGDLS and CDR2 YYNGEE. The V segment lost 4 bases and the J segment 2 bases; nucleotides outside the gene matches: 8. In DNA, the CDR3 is TGTGCCAGCAGCCCATGGGACAGCCGTCAAGAGACCCAGTACTTC. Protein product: CASSPWDSRQETQYF.

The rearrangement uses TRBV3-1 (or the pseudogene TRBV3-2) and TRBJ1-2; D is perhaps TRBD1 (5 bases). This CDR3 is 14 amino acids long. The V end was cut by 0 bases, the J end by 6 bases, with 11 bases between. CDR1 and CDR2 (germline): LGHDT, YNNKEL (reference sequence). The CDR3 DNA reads TGTGCCAGCAGCCAAGAGGGGGGGTTGAATGGCTACACCTTC. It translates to CASSQEGGLNGYTF.

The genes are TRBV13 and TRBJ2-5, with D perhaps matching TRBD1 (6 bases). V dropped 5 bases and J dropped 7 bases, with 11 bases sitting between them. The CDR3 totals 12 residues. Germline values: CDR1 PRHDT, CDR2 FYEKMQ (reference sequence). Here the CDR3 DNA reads TGTGCCAGCAGCAATCTAGGGGGGACCCAGTACTTC. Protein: CASSNLGGTQYF. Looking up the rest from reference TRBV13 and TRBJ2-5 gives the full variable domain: AAGVIQSPRHLIKEKRETATLKCYPIPRHDTVYWYQQGPGQDPQFLISFYEKMQSDKGSIPDRFSAQQFSDYHSELNMSSLELGDSALYFCASSNLGGTQYFGPGTRLLVL.

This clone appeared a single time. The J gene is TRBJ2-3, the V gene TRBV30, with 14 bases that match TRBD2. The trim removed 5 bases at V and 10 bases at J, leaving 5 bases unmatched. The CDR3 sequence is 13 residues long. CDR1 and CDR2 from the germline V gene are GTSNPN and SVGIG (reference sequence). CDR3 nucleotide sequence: TGTGCCTGGTGCGGGACTAGCGGGGGCTCGCAGTATTTT. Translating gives CAWCGTSGGSQYF.

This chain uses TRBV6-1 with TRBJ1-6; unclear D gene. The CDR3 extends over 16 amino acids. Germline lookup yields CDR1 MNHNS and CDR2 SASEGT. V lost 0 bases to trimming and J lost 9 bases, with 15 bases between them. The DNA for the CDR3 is TGTGCCAGCAGTGAAGCCCCTGGCGGGGAGGCTTCACCCCTCCACTTT. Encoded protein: CASSEAPGGEASPLHF.

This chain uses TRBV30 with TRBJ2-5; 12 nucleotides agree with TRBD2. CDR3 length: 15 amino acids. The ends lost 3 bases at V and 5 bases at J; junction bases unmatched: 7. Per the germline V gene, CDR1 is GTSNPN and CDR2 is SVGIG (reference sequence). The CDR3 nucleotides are TGTGCCTGGAGCCTAGCGGGAGGGTTTTGGGAGACCCAGTACTTC. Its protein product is CAWSLAGGFWETQYF.

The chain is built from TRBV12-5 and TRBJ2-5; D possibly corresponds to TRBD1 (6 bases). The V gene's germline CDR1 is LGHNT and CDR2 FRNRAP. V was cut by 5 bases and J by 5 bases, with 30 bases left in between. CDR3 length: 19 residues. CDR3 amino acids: CASGAGSPRGSLWSETQYF. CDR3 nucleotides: TGTGCTAGTGGTGCAGGGTCCCCCAGGGGAAGTCTTTGGTCGGAGACCCAGTACTTC.

CDR3 coding DNA: TGCAGCGTTGGTTCATTCCAGAACACTGAAGCTTTCTTT. As protein: CSVGSFQNTEAFF. The rearrangement uses TRBV29-1 and TRBJ1-1; D gene unclear. CDR1 and CDR2 (germline): SQVTM, ANQGSEA. The CDR3 spans 13 residues. The germline V and J ends were trimmed by 4 bases and 1 base, with 10 bases remaining between them.

CDR3 sequence (DNA): TGTGCCAGCAGTTTGGGAGGGAGGAGACATCAGCCCCAGCATTTT. This gives the protein CASSLGGRRHQPQHF. The chain uses TRBV28 and TRBJ1-5; unclear D gene. V lost 3 bases and J lost 5, with 14 bases in between. Germline V lookup: CDR1 MDHEN, CDR2 SYDVKM. The CDR3 length is 15 residues.

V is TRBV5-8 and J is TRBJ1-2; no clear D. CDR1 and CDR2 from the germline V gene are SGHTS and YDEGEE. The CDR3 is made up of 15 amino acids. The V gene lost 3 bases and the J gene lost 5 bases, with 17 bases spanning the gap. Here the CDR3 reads CASSSTRVSGYGYTF. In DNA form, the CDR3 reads TGTGCCAGCAGCTCTACCCGGGTCAGCGGGTATGGCTACACCTTC. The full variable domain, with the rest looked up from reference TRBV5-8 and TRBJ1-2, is EAGVTQSPTHLIKTRGQQATLRCSPISGHTSVYWYQQALGLGLQFLLWYDEGEERNRGNFPPRFSGRQFPNYSSELNVNALELEDSALYLCASSSTRVSGYGYTFGSGTRLTVV.